In this sample, the clone carrying this TCR beta chain turned up a few times. No antigen is known for it. PCR was performed using 60 Vbeta and 13 Jbeta primers. Data came from immunoSEQ multiplex PCR; TCRdb stores just in-frame clones and leaves some out. The sample gives approximately 190,000 clones, roughly 80% of which show up once; 6.3% is in the top ten. CDR3 size: 15 residues. CDR1 is LGHNA, CDR2 YSLEER, per germline. The V end was cut by 4 bases, the J end by 3 bases, with 16 bases between. This sample was included in a study of cytomegalovirus exposure and HLA in healthy donors. Study-wide results and caveats: Common viral pathogens were later found to be apparently linked to several of the most significant clusters. There were some V segments, including TRBV6-2 and TRBV6-3, excluded as indistinguishable. Association of a missense DCLRE1C variant with TCR beta V- and J-gene trimming was reported in a later analysis. Accurate HLA-A and HLA-B prediction from TCR beta sequences was reported for most subjects.

The TCR sequence derives from a man aged 40-49 years in good health and CMV-seropositive. The chain uses TRBV4-3 and TRBJ2-7; D is perhaps TRBD1 (6 bases). The sample taken for sequencing was PBMCs. The CDR3 sequence: CASSRDRSYYYEQYF. In DNA form, the CDR3 reads TGCGCCAGCAGCCGCGACAGGAGCTATTACTACGAGCAGTACTTC.